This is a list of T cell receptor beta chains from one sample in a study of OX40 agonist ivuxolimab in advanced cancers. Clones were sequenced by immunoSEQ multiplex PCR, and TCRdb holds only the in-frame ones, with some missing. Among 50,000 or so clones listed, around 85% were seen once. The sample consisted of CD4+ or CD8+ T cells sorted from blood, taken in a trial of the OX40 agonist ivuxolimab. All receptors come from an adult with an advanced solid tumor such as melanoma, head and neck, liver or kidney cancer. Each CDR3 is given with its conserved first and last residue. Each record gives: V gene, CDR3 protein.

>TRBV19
CASSMDGPPLHF
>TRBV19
CASRGTGRENEQYF
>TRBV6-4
CASSEIRGGPQHF
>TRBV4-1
CASSLYREGTEAFF
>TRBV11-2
CASRTGLNTEAFF
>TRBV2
CASSYRVFGANVLTF
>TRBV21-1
CASSKGKAGPTKGPEAFF
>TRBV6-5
CASSYSLAGGNYEQYF
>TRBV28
CADRVHEQYF
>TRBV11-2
CASSRGNRGSFVSAFF
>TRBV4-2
CASRVQPGQGLDTGELFF
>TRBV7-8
CASSRRTSGPLTDTQYF
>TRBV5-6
CASRQTTNEKLFF
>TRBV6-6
CASSYRVNEQFF
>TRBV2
CASSAGKANYGYTF
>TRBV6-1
CASREHTDTQYF
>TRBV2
CASMPGQAYSPLHF
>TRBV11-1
CASSLDGEQYF
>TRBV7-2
CASRTQGESVVQYF
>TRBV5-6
CASSPPPAPGNTIYF
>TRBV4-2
CASSQDQTGGRGEQYF
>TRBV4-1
CASSQDKPGTASNEKLFF
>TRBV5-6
CASSMTGVETQYF
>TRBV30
CAWSSINGNQPQHF
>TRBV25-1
CASSTGRGVDNEQFF
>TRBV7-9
CASSLRETSVGEQFF
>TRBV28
CASVQLRKGAAFF
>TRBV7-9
CASSPRLAVSTDTQYF
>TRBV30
CAWSVLMGNNEQFF
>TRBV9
CASSAVGARRGTDTQYF
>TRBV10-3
CAISESATDTQYF
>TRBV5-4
CASSGLGTTGELFF
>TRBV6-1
CASSELAGADYNEQFF